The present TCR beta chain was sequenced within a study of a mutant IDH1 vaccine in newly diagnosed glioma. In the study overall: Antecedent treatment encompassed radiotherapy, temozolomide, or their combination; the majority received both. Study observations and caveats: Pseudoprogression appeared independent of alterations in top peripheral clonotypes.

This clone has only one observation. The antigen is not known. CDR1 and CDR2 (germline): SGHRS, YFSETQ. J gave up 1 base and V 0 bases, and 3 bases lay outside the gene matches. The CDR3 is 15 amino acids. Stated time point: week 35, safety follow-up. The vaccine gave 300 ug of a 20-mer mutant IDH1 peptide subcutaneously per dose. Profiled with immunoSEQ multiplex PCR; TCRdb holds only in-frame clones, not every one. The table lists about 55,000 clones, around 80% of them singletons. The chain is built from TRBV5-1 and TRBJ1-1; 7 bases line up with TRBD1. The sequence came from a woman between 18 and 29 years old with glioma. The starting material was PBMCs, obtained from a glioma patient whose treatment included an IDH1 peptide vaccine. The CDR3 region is CASSLAGTENTEAFF. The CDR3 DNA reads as TGCGCCAGCAGCTTGGCGGGGACAGAGAACACTGAAGCTTTCTTT.